The 24 T cell receptor beta chains presented below share a single source sample, sequenced in a study of CD8 T cells in ankylosing spondylitis. Study results and caveats: Seemingly distinctive of ankylosing spondylitis blood was a TCR beta motif formed by eight highly homologous variants.

TCRdb reprocessed the 5' RACE reads via MiXCR and lists one record per CDR3 protein. Of fewer than 500,000 distinct CDR3 sequences listed, 20% to 25% are singletons. No antigens are known for them. Sequenced material: blood, either unsorted or a sorted T cell fraction (not recorded which). These receptor sequences come from a male donor with ankylosing spondylitis.

This clonotype was detected a few times. The chain is built from TRBV6-2 or TRBV6-3 and TRBJ2-3; D gene uncertain. Looked up from germline, CDR1 is MNHEY and CDR2 is SVGEGT. CDR3 size: 12 residues. The germline V and J ends were trimmed by 4 bases and 6 bases, with 8 bases remaining between them. This chain's CDR3 is CASSSYSDTQYF. In DNA form, the CDR3 reads TGTGCCAGCAGTTCCTACAGCGATACGCAGTATTTT.

In its sample, this clonotype was seen a few times. The chain uses TRBV29-1 and TRBJ2-1; 9 nucleotides match TRBD2. Per germline, CDR1 SQVTM and CDR2 ANQGSEA. J gave up 6 bases and V 4 bases, and 13 bases lay outside the gene matches. The CDR3 sequence is 16 residues long. The CDR3 DNA reads as TGCAGCGTTGTGATGGAACTAGCGGGTTGGTCCAATGAGCAGTTCTTC. It encodes CSVVMELAGWSNEQFF.

The V and J genes are TRBV19 and TRBJ2-3, with 9 nucleotides matching TRBD2. The CDR3 is made up of 17 amino acids. The germline V gene encodes CDR1 LNHDA and CDR2 SQIVND (reference sequence). V lost 5 bases, J lost 4 bases, and 13 bases stayed unmatched. CDR3 DNA sequence: TGTGCCAGTAGTGGAAAACTTAGCGGGAGCGGGGCAGATACGCAGTATTTT. Residues: CASSGKLSGSGADTQYF.

The gene calls are TRBV24-1 and TRBJ2-3; no firm D call. The germline gives CDR1 KGHDR, CDR2 SFDVKD. V was shortened by 6 bases and J by 6 bases, with 12 bases between the two germline ends. The CDR3 runs to 13 residues. The CDR3 loop reads CATSWAGRDTQYF. CDR3 DNA sequence: TGTGCCACCAGTTGGGCAGGAAGGGATACGCAGTATTTT.

The V and J genes are TRBV12-3 or TRBV12-4 and TRBJ2-7, with D perhaps matching TRBD2 (5 bases). The CDR3 contains 14 residues. V gave up 6 bases and J gave up 0 bases, with 12 bases separating them. The CDR3 sequence is CASRTGVGSYEQYF. The CDR3 bases are TGTGCCAGCAGGACCGGGGTTGGCTCCTACGAGCAGTACTTC.

Only a few counts were recorded for this clonotype. This chain uses TRBV24-1 with TRBJ1-1; 7 bases are a match to TRBD1. This CDR3 contains 15 residues. Germline V gene lookup returns CDR1 KGHDR and CDR2 SFDVKD. With V trimmed by 5 bases and J by 2 bases, 7 bases remained unmatched. This chain's CDR3 is CATSGINRGNTEAFF. CDR3 nucleotide sequence: TGTGCCACCAGTGGCATTAACAGGGGAAACACTGAAGCTTTCTTT.

This clonotype was seen a few times. This chain connects TRBV6-2 or TRBV6-3 to TRBJ2-3; no reliable D call. CDR1 and CDR2 from the germline V gene are MNHEY and SVGEGT. This CDR3 has 14 residues. The V and J ends lost 0 bases and 6 bases respectively, with 10 bases between them. The CDR3 here is CASSYSASLDTQYF. CDR3 DNA sequence: TGTGCCAGCAGTTACTCGGCTAGTCTGGATACGCAGTATTTT.

The chain recombines TRBV11-1 with TRBJ2-7, with D maybe TRBD2 (6 bases). Per germline, CDR1 SGHAT and CDR2 FQDESV (reference sequence). The length of the CDR3 is 15 residues. V was shortened by 3 bases and J by 2 bases, with 14 bases between the two germline ends. The CDR3 region is CASSFGERAAYEQYF. CDR3 in DNA: TGTGCCAGCAGCTTTGGGGAGCGGGCAGCCTACGAGCAGTACTTC.

The chain joins TRBV2 to TRBJ2-3; 8 bases fit TRBD1. Germline assignment: CDR1 SNHLY and CDR2 FYNNEI. The CDR3 covers 14 residues. V was pared by 8 bases and J by 2 bases, with 6 bases of the junction left unmatched. The CDR3 is CASYRTGHTDTQYF. In nucleotides, the CDR3 is TGTGCCAGCTATCGGACAGGGCACACAGATACGCAGTATTTT.

This clonotype has a count of ten or more. The chain combines TRBV21-1 with TRBJ2-7; TRBD2 is taken as the D call from the table, unchecked against the DNA. TRBV21-1 is given as a pseudogene. This CDR3 contains 17 residues. The CDR3 coding sequence is TGTGCCAGCAGCTCAAGGTGGACTAGCGGCCCAGGGGACGAGCAGTACTTC. Protein product: CASSSRWTSGPGDEQYF.

The chain couples TRBV6-2 or TRBV6-3 to TRBJ1-5; D remains ambiguous. This CDR3 is built from 13 residues. The V end was cut by 8 bases, the J end by 5 bases, with 13 bases between. CDR1 is MNHEY and CDR2 is SVGEGT in the germline V gene. For the CDR3, the DNA is TGTGCCAGCTCTCCGTATTCGTATCAGCCCCAGCATTTT. This gives the protein CASSPYSYQPQHF.

This clonotype occurred a few times. The rearrangement links TRBV4-1 to TRBJ1-6, with D possibly TRBD1 on 6 matching bases. The CDR3 length is 16 residues. Trimming removed 1 base at V and 8 bases at J, with 15 bases between. Germline assignment: CDR1 MGHRA and CDR2 YSYEKL. Written as DNA, the CDR3 is TGCGCCAGCAGCCAAGTAGTCCAGGGGTGGCATTCACCCCTCCACTTT. As protein: CASSQVVQGWHSPLHF.

The rearrangement uses TRBV11-2 and TRBJ2-5, with D maybe TRBD2 (6 bases). V lost 5 bases and J 4 bases, leaving 17 bases between the germline ends. The length of the CDR3 is 15 residues. The V gene's germline CDR1 is SGHAT and CDR2 FQNNGV. The CDR3 nucleotides read TGTGCCAGCAGCCCGGCTCTGGCGGGAACAGAGACCCAGTACTTC. Protein sequence: CASSPALAGTETQYF.

This clonotype was detected only a few times. The J gene is TRBJ2-6, the V gene TRBV5-1; the D gene is possibly TRBD1 (6 bases). CDR3 size: 19 residues. The germline CDR1 and CDR2 sequences are SGHRS and YFSETQ. Between the trimmed V and J ends, which lost 0 bases and 0 bases, there was a span of 16 bases. CDR3 sequence reads: CASSLGLDRIFSGANVLTF. The CDR3, as DNA: TGCGCCAGCAGCTTGGGACTTGACAGGATTTTCTCTGGGGCCAACGTCCTGACTTTC.

The sample holds a few counts of this clonotype. The CDR3: CASSSETGLVVGEQFF. Here the CDR3 DNA reads TGCGCCAGCAGCAGTGAGACGGGACTAGTCGTGGGTGAGCAGTTCTTC. This chain links TRBV5-1 with TRBJ2-1, with 8 bases lining up with TRBD2. The germline V gene has CDR1 SGHRS and CDR2 YFSETQ. The CDR3 is 16 residues long. V gave up 4 bases and J gave up 9 bases; unmatched junction bases: 15.

In DNA form, the CDR3 reads TGTGCCAGCAGTTCCGCCGGACAGCCGTACAATGAGCAGTTCTTC. Its protein is CASSSAGQPYNEQFF. The chain couples TRBV12-3 or TRBV12-4 to TRBJ2-1; maybe TRBD1 (6 bases). V gave up 4 bases and J gave up 4 bases, with 14 bases separating them. This CDR3 region has 15 residues.

This clonotype was recorded once. The chain uses TRBV7-3 and TRBJ1-6; the D is unclear. V lost 2 bases and J lost 8, with 7 bases in between. Germline CDR1 is SGHTA and CDR2 is FQGTGA. This CDR3 has 13 amino acids. Here the CDR3 reads CASSLGKYSPLHF. As DNA, the CDR3 is TGTGCCAGCAGCTTAGGAAAGTATTCACCCCTCCACTTT.

This clonotype was counted a few times. The CDR3 spells CASSSGGGNTNYGYTF. The CDR3 DNA reads TGTGCCAGCAGCTCAGGGGGTGGCAACACTAACTATGGCTACACCTTC. The chain carries TRBV7-8 and TRBJ1-2; TRBD1 matches 7 bases. The germline V gene has CDR1 SGHVS and CDR2 FQNEAQ. With V trimmed by 4 bases and J by 0 bases, 8 bases remained unmatched. The CDR3 totals 16 residues.

V is TRBV20-1 and J is TRBJ2-3; D is ambiguous. This CDR3 has 13 residues. V shed 6 bases and J shed 4 bases, with 14 bases lying between them. Germline values: CDR1 DFQATT, CDR2 SNEGSKA (reference sequence). CDR3 DNA: TGCAGTGCACCTATCCGGCTACCAGATACGCAGTATTTT. Protein sequence: CSAPIRLPDTQYF.

This clonotype was picked up a small number of times. V gene TRBV28 combines with J gene TRBJ2-7, with 9 bases matching TRBD1. CDR1 is MDHEN and CDR2 is SYDVKM in the germline V gene. J was trimmed by 0 bases and V by 5 bases; bases with no gene match: 5. There are 15 residues in the CDR3. The CDR3 bases are TGTGCCAGCAGTGAACAGGGGGCTGGCTCCTACGAGCAGTACTTC. Translated, it gives CASSEQGAGSYEQYF.

The chain is built from TRBV14 and TRBJ2-7; TRBD2 might be the D (6 bases). This CDR3 is built from 15 residues. The ends were cut back, 2 bases at V and 0 bases at J, with 11 bases in the middle. CDR1 is SGHDN and CDR2 is FVKESK in the germline V gene. The CDR3 DNA is TGTGCCAGCAGCCAACGGTTAGCGGACTCCTACGAGCAGTACTTC. Translated, it gives CASSQRLADSYEQYF.

This clonotype has more than one count but fewer than ten. This chain joins TRBV7-6 and TRBJ1-1; D perhaps matches TRBD1 (6 bases). Germline-derived CDR1 and CDR2 are SGHVS and FNYEAQ. The V and J ends lost 1 base and 5 bases respectively, with 11 bases between them. The CDR3 has 14 residues. CDR3 region: CASSLEGGRTEAFF. The CDR3 DNA sequence: TGTGCCAGCAGCTTAGAAGGGGGTAGGACTGAAGCTTTCTTT.

This chain links TRBV4-2 with TRBJ2-7, with 8 nucleotides matching TRBD2. The V segment lost 1 base and the J segment 2 bases; nucleotides outside the gene matches: 4. Germline V gene lookup returns CDR1 LGHNA and CDR2 YNFKEQ. The CDR3 is 15 residues long. DNA of the CDR3: TGTGCCAGCAGCCAAGTTAGCGGGACCCCCTACGAGCAGTACTTC. It specifies CASSQVSGTPYEQYF.

The gene calls are TRBV6-5 and TRBJ1-1, with 7 bases aligning to TRBD1. Looked up from germline, CDR1 is MNHEY and CDR2 is SVGAGI. The V gene end was trimmed by 2 bases and the J gene end by 8 bases; junction bases not matched to a gene: 5. CDR3 length: 13 amino acids. CDR3 region: CASSYPGQREAFF. CDR3 coding DNA: TGTGCCAGCAGTTACCCGGGACAGAGAGAAGCTTTCTTT.